The 27 T cell receptor beta chains reported below all come from one sample, sequenced in a study of blood T cells in healthy people across ages. A second PCR, run for 7 to 11 cycles, used a sample-barcoded 5' primer plus a J-beta primer mix. One entry per CDR3 protein results from TCRdb running MiXCR on the 5' RACE reads. The sample contains about 680,000 distinct CDR3 sequences, approximately 50% of which appear only once. Sequencing used blood. These receptors came from a woman in her sixties in good health.

The genes are TRBV20-1 and TRBJ2-1, with 10 bases matching TRBD1. CDR3 length: 15 residues. Trimming took 6 bases from V and 3 from J; bases not matched to a gene: 8. Germline V gene sequence: CDR1 DFQATT, CDR2 SNEGSKA (reference sequence). The CDR3 loop reads CSAYSGTGVYNEQFF. CDR3 nucleotide sequence: TGCAGTGCCTACTCCGGGACAGGGGTCTACAATGAGCAGTTCTTC.

CDR3 residues: CAISERGQGMGEQYF. DNA of the CDR3: TGTGCCATCAGTGAGAGGGGACAGGGGATGGGCGAGCAGTACTTC. The chain has TRBV10-3 and TRBJ2-7; 10 bases align to TRBD1. This CDR3 is built from 15 residues. The junction had 7 bases not matched to a gene; V was cut back by 2 bases and J by 6 bases. Germline V gene data show CDR1 as ENHRY and CDR2 as SYGVKD.

The chain uses TRBV12-3 or TRBV12-4 and TRBJ2-7, with TRBD1 identical over 8 bases. V shed 7 bases, J shed 2 bases, and the junction held 10 bases outside the gene matches. This CDR3 has 15 amino acids. This CDR3 reads CASTAGTGITYEQYF. The CDR3 nucleotides read TGTGCCAGCACCGCCGGGACAGGTATAACCTACGAGCAGTACTTC.

This clonotype was seen repeatedly, ten times or more. The chain uses TRBV15 and TRBJ2-7; the D gene is possibly TRBD1 (8 bases). Germline CDR1 and CDR2: LNHNV and YYDKDF (reference sequence). The V end lost 5 bases, the J end lost 5 bases, and 19 bases lay between the germline ends. The CDR3 contains 15 residues. CDR3 protein: CATSQGQGGSDEQYF. The CDR3 DNA follows: TGTGCCACCAGCCAAGGACAGGGAGGGTCGGACGAGCAGTACTTC.

This clonotype occurred many times. The J gene is TRBJ2-5, the V gene TRBV29-1; 11 bases map to TRBD2. The germline V gene has CDR1 SQVTM and CDR2 ANQGSEA. Trimming cost V 4 bases and J 4 bases; bases outside gene matches: 8. This CDR3 is built from 15 residues. In DNA, the CDR3 is TGCAGCGTTGGAATGACTAGCGGGGCCCCAGAGACCCAGTACTTC. Translated: CSVGMTSGAPETQYF.

This clonotype has a handful of counts. The rearrangement links TRBV4-2 to TRBJ1-1; D possibly corresponds to TRBD1 (6 bases). The CDR3 extends over 14 amino acids. Germline loops: CDR1 LGHNA, CDR2 YNFKEQ. V dropped 1 base and J dropped 4 bases, with 10 bases sitting between them. CDR3 amino acids: CASSQGPGATEAFF. CDR3 nucleotides: TGTGCCAGCAGCCAAGGTCCAGGGGCCACTGAAGCTTTCTTT.

This rearrangement joins TRBV4-3 to TRBJ1-1; D is unclear. The germline V gene encodes CDR1 LGHNA and CDR2 YSLEER. This CDR3 contains 14 residues. Trimming pared 0 bases from V and 3 bases from J, leaving 8 bases between. The CDR3 DNA reads as TGCGCCAGCAGCCAAGACCTCGGATACACTGAAGCTTTCTTT. Protein product: CASSQDLGYTEAFF.

V and J are TRBV2 and TRBJ2-7; 8 nucleotides agree with TRBD2. Germline V lookup: CDR1 SNHLY, CDR2 FYNNEI. The V and J ends lost 6 bases and 3 bases, in that order; junction bases with no gene match: 4. CDR3 length: 13 residues. The CDR3 DNA reads as TGTGCCAGCAGCAGGACTAGCCTCTACGAGCAGTACTTC. This codes for CASSRTSLYEQYF.

This clonotype was seen more than once but under ten times. V usage is TRBV5-5 and J usage is TRBJ2-5; TRBD1 matches 8 bases. The CDR3 sequence is 13 residues long. Germline loops: CDR1 SGHKS, CDR2 YYEKEE (reference sequence). After removal of 2 bases from V and 13 bases from J, the junction contained 10 bases not matched to a gene. Here the CDR3 reads CASSFTGTGDWYF. CDR3 bases: TGTGCCAGCAGCTTCACCGGGACAGGCGATTGGTACTTC.

The J gene is TRBJ2-7, the V gene TRBV6-1; TRBD2 matches 10 bases. Trimming took 4 bases from V and 0 from J; bases not matched to a gene: 12. The CDR3 totals 18 residues. Germline V gene lookup returns CDR1 MNHNS and CDR2 SASEGT. The CDR3 loop is CASSAPRRSGGSSYEQYF. The CDR3 DNA reads TGTGCCAGCAGTGCCCCCCGGCGTAGCGGGGGGAGCTCCTACGAGCAGTACTTC.

Concerning this clonotype: This could be a read error, since a much larger clone is one nucleotide away. For the CDR3, the DNA is TGTGCCAGCTCAAAGGGACTAGCGGGACTCGCTGAGCAGTTCTTC. Its translation is CASSKGLAGLAEQFF. The rearrangement links TRBV18 to TRBJ2-1; 13 nucleotides agree with TRBD2. The V gene's germline CDR1 is KGHSH and CDR2 LQKENI. V shed 5 bases, J shed 9 bases, and the junction held 7 bases outside the gene matches. The CDR3 runs 15 residues.

V gene TRBV29-1 combines with J gene TRBJ2-1, with TRBD2 matching over 8 bases. The ends lost 7 bases at V and 0 bases at J; junction bases unmatched: 2. Looked up from germline, CDR1 is SQVTM and CDR2 is ANQGSEA. The CDR3 sequence is 13 residues long. Written as DNA, the CDR3 is TGCAGCGCTCGGGAGGGCTCCTACAATGAGCAGTTCTTC. Encoded protein: CSAREGSYNEQFF.

CDR3 region: CSAEGEPVSYNEQYF. DNA for the CDR3: TGCAGTGCTGAGGGGGAGCCCGTCTCCTACAATGAGCAGTACTTC. The chain links TRBV20-1 to TRBJ2-1, with a possible D match to TRBD1 (6 bases). The DNA matches TRBJ2-7 better at its end, which makes the J call doubtful. Germline CDR1 DFQATT, CDR2 SNEGSKA (reference sequence). The CDR3 is made up of 15 amino acids.

The V and J genes are TRBV30 and TRBJ2-1; 14 bases fit TRBD2. Germline V gives CDR1 GTSNPN, CDR2 SVGIG (reference sequence). The V and J ends lost 5 bases and 7 bases, in that order; junction bases with no gene match: 10. There are 16 residues in the CDR3. CDR3 coding DNA: TGTGCCTGGGGGCAAGGGACTAGCGGGAGTTGGAATGAGCAGTTCTTC. It translates to CAWGQGTSGSWNEQFF.

The chain joins TRBV6-1 to TRBJ1-5, with 7 bases that match TRBD1. The junction had 9 bases not matched to a gene; V was cut back by 2 bases and J by 2 bases. CDR3 length equals 17 residues. Germline values: CDR1 MNHNS, CDR2 SASEGT. The CDR3 region has the DNA TGTGCCAGCAGTGAATACGAACCGGGACAGCGCAATCAGCCCCAGCATTTT. Translated, it gives CASSEYEPGQRNQPQHF.

This clonotype was detected only a few times. V and J are TRBV7-9 and TRBJ2-4, with 7 bases matching TRBD1. The DNA end lines up better with TRBJ2-7; the J call may be wrong. This CDR3 region has 18 residues. Germline V gene lookup returns CDR1 SEHNR and CDR2 FQNEAQ (reference sequence). The CDR3 here is CASSLSGMDRRRPYEQYF. The CDR3 bases are TGTGCCAGCAGCTTATCGGGGATGGACAGGCGGCGACCCTACGAGCAGTACTTC.

This clonotype has more than one count but fewer than ten. This rearrangement joins TRBV5-5 to TRBJ2-6, with a possible D match to TRBD2 (5 bases). The germline V gene encodes CDR1 SGHKS and CDR2 YYEKEE (reference sequence). The V and J ends lost 3 bases and 1 base respectively, with 8 bases between them. The CDR3 spans 15 residues. The CDR3 DNA is TGTGCCAGCAGCTCGGACTGGTCTGGGGCCAACGTCCTGACTTTC. Its protein is CASSSDWSGANVLTF.

This clonotype was picked up a small number of times. The V and J genes are TRBV20-1 and TRBJ1-2, with 7 bases lining up with TRBD1. This CDR3 spans 14 amino acids. With V trimmed by 4 bases and J by 3 bases, 8 bases remained unmatched. In germline, CDR1 is DFQATT, CDR2 SNEGSKA (reference sequence). CDR3 residues: CSAIPRDRDYGYTF. The CDR3 DNA follows: TGCAGTGCTATCCCCCGAGACAGGGACTATGGCTACACCTTC.

This clonotype was recorded once. The chain links TRBV7-3 to TRBJ2-1; tentatively, D is TRBD2 (5 bases). Per germline, CDR1 SGHTA and CDR2 FQGTGA. The CDR3 length is 15 residues. V lost 5 bases, J lost 4 bases, and 15 bases lay in between. The CDR3 coding sequence is TGTGCCAGCAGCACTGTAGTAGCGAGTTACAATGAGCAGTTCTTC. Protein sequence: CASSTVVASYNEQFF.

The chain uses TRBV30 and TRBJ2-7; the D gene is possibly TRBD1 (5 bases). CDR3 length: 12 amino acids. V was shortened by 2 bases and J by 4 bases, with 9 bases between the two germline ends. Germline V gives CDR1 GTSNPN, CDR2 SVGIG (reference sequence). CDR3 in amino acids: CAWSTQGYEQYF. CDR3 DNA sequence: TGTGCCTGGAGTACCCAGGGTTACGAGCAGTACTTC.

The chain carries TRBV12-3 or TRBV12-4 and TRBJ2-7, with 7 bases identical to TRBD1. The V gene end was trimmed by 5 bases and the J gene end by 3 bases; junction bases not matched to a gene: 10. This CDR3 comprises 15 residues. In DNA, the CDR3 is TGTGCCAGCAGTGATGGGGACAGCAAAAACTACGAGCAGTACTTC. Translated, it gives CASSDGDSKNYEQYF.

The chain combines TRBV7-2 with TRBJ2-2; 12 positions match TRBD2. J was trimmed by 5 bases and V by 0 bases; bases with no gene match: 1. This CDR3 region has 16 residues. Per the germline V gene, CDR1 is SGHTA and CDR2 is FQGNSA. The CDR3 protein is CASSLATSGGTGELFF. CDR3 nucleotides: TGTGCCAGCAGCTTAGCGACTAGCGGGGGTACCGGGGAGCTGTTTTTT.

The gene calls are TRBV29-1 and TRBJ2-1, with D unresolved. Germline V gene sequence: CDR1 SQVTM, CDR2 ANQGSEA. The CDR3 runs 13 residues. The V end was cut by 5 bases, the J end by 1 base, with 9 bases between. The CDR3 DNA is TGCAGCGTTCGGATACCTTCCTACAATGAGCAGTTCTTC. Its protein product is CSVRIPSYNEQFF.

Turning to this clonotype: The junction does not match germline at one end; this may be a read error. This chain links TRBV10-3 with TRBJ1-4, with TRBD1 identical over 9 bases. The CDR3 contains 20 residues. The germline gives CDR1 ENHRY, CDR2 SYGVKD. The CDR3 sequence is CAISESILRDRVAANGKLFF. The CDR3 region has the DNA TGTGCCATCAGTGAGTCCATCCTCCGGGACAGGGTAGCGGCTAATGGAAAACTGTTTTTT.

The genes are TRBV5-1 and TRBJ1-1, with 7 nucleotides matching TRBD1. From germline, CDR1 is SGHRS and CDR2 YFSETQ. J lost 8 bases, V lost 4 bases, and 8 bases had no gene match. The CDR3 has 13 amino acids. The CDR3 reads CASSQGQQGEAFF. The CDR3 DNA follows: TGCGCCAGCAGCCAGGGACAGCAGGGAGAAGCTTTCTTT.

The chain uses TRBV5-1 and TRBJ2-1; 8 nucleotides match TRBD1. After removal of 0 bases from V and 7 bases from J, the junction contained 12 bases not matched to a gene. The CDR3 contains 17 residues. Germline lookup yields CDR1 SGHRS and CDR2 YFSETQ. The CDR3 is CASSLVSPGGHFNEQFF. CDR3 nucleotide sequence: TGCGCCAGCAGCTTGGTCTCCCCAGGGGGCCATTTTAATGAGCAGTTCTTC.

This clonotype was seen a few times. The chain combines TRBV29-1 with TRBJ2-4, with D perhaps TRBD2 (5 bases). V lost 1 base to trimming and J lost 1 base, with 11 bases between them. CDR1 and CDR2 (germline): SQVTM, ANQGSEA. The CDR3 is 15 amino acids. In DNA, the CDR3 is TGCAGCGTTGAAGGTGGGAGTGGGGCCAAAAACATTCAGTACTTC. Translated, it gives CSVEGGSGAKNIQYF. Full variable domain (outside the CDR3, taken from reference TRBV29-1 and TRBJ2-4): SAVISQKPSRDICQRGTSLTIQCQVDSQVTMMFWYRQQPGQSLTLIATANQGSEATYESGFVIDKFPISRPNLTFSTLTVSNMSPEDSSIYLCSVEGGSGAKNIQYFGAGTRLSVL.